The 2 T cell receptor beta chains presented below share a single source sample, sequenced in a study of CD8 T cells in ankylosing spondylitis. Overall study results and limits: Made up of several highly homologous variants, a TCR beta motif appeared characteristic of ankylosing spondylitis blood.

No antigens are known for them. TCRdb re-analysed the 5' RACE reads in MiXCR, keeping a single row per CDR3 protein. The data contain around 890,000 distinct CDR3 sequences, roughly 12% of them singletons. Source material: blood, either unsorted or a sorted T cell fraction (not recorded which). These receptors were collected from a male donor with ankylosing spondylitis.

This clonotype was detected ten times or more. The chain is built from TRBV27 and TRBJ2-2; D possibly matches TRBD1 or TRBD2 (5 bases each). The CDR3 consists of 16 residues. Trimming took off 2 bases at V and 2 bases at J, with 12 bases between the two ends. Germline lookup yields CDR1 MNHEY and CDR2 SMNVEV (reference sequence). CDR3 loop: CASSLGSGSNTGELFF. As DNA, the CDR3 is TGTGCCAGCAGTTTAGGCTCAGGGAGTAACACCGGGGAGCTGTTTTTT.

This clonotype was seen at least ten times. The genes are TRBV6-1 and TRBJ2-1, with 10 bases that match TRBD2. After removal of 7 bases from V and 4 bases from J, the junction contained 7 bases not matched to a gene. Per the germline V gene, CDR1 is MNHNS and CDR2 is SASEGT. The CDR3 is 15 residues long. CDR3 sequence: CASTPSGRWYNEQFF. DNA of the CDR3: TGTGCCAGCACCCCTAGCGGGAGATGGTACAATGAGCAGTTCTTC.